This entry features one T cell receptor (beta chain) sequence. The antigen is not known. Sequenced by immunoSEQ multiplex PCR; TCRdb stores in-frame clones only, minus some. The sample has tens of thousands of clones; 60% to 70% are singletons. Sequencing followed a ViraFEST assay step that expanded antigen-specific CD4+ T cells with viral peptide pools. The authors isolated CD4+ T cells after around 9 days of culture. Vaccine recipients, nucleocapsid antibody negative, had no prior SARS-CoV-2 infection. IL-2 at roughly 9.7 IU/ml and peptides at 8.5 to 10 ug/ml were added to cultured PBMC, around 2 million per well. This entry is derived from a study of vaccination effects on CD4 cells after COVID-19. CDR1 is MNHEY and CDR2 is SVGEGT in the germline V gene. Trimming left V 2 bases short and J 2 bases short, with 6 bases between. CDR3 length equals 13 residues. Study-wide points: Late post-vaccination, clones induced by infection and those induced by vaccine underwent marked clonal contraction.

The V call is TRBV6-2 or TRBV6-3, the J call TRBJ2-5, with TRBD1 as a possible D gene (5 bases). The clonotype comes from a human donor who received a COVID-19 vaccine. The starting material was CD4+ T cells from PBMCs cultured with HCoV-NL63 spike peptides, obtained before COVID-19 vaccination. The CDR3 DNA reads TGTGCCAGCAGTTACAGGGGACAAGAGACCCAGTACTTC. Encoded protein: CASSYRGQETQYF.